The rows below give T cell receptor beta chains drawn from one sample of a study of blood T cell repertoires in COVID-19. Data came from immunoSEQ multiplex PCR; TCRdb stores just in-frame clones and leaves some out. In the table there are more than 200,000 clones, about 86% of which are singletons. Sequences were obtained from peripheral blood. These TCRs come from a woman aged 45-65 years with acute or convalescent COVID-19. Both conserved end residues are part of each CDR3. The order of the fields is V gene, D gene, J gene, CDR3 protein. A D gene is named only where the DNA matches it firmly.

TRBV3-1/TRBV3-2	TRBD1	TRBJ1-2	CASSQFSTGAGYTF
TRBV30	.	TRBJ1-4	CAGMTDQGEKLFF
TRBV30	TRBD1	TRBJ2-3	CAWMHGTGGSDTQYF
TRBV6-5	.	TRBJ1-2	CASSTGIHGYTF
TRBV19	TRBD1	TRBJ1-6	CASSPGQDNSPLHF
TRBV3-1/TRBV3-2	TRBD2	TRBJ2-3	CASSQDLSGAPPDTQYF
TRBV5-8	TRBD1	TRBJ1-4	CASRRTGDNEKLFF
TRBV7-2	TRBD2	TRBJ2-3	CASSLGSGGYGDTQYF
TRBV11-2	.	TRBJ1-1	CASSLQGDLEAFF
TRBV4-3	.	TRBJ1-1	CASSQDSQGGVAFF
TRBV25-1	TRBD1	TRBJ1-6	CASSGTGGSPLHF
TRBV7-9	.	TRBJ1-1	CASSLGTANTEAFF
TRBV9	.	TRBJ2-1	CASSVAGGMVYNEQFF
TRBV19	.	TRBJ2-3	CASSAYRPTTPDTQYF
TRBV11-3	.	TRBJ2-3	CASSLGRTDTQYF
TRBV12-5	TRBD1	TRBJ1-2	CASGPDRGNYGYTF
TRBV5-6	TRBD2	TRBJ2-1	CASSPRGGRKNNEQFF
TRBV6-5	TRBD1	TRBJ1-2	CASSYSLQGMYGYTF
TRBV30	TRBD2	TRBJ2-3	CAWSRRTSGFTDTQYF
TRBV29-1	TRBD1	TRBJ1-1	CSVSPGTGKAFF
TRBV7-2	.	TRBJ1-5	CASSLAGSNSNQPQHF
TRBV5-8	.	TRBJ2-3	CASSSGLEKGDTQYF
TRBV6-2/TRBV6-3	.	TRBJ2-7	CASSYRPGRGYEQYF
TRBV9	.	TRBJ2-3	CASSVESGEDTQYF
TRBV5-6	.	TRBJ1-2	CASSLNRAGGYTF
TRBV19	TRBD1	TRBJ1-5	CASRTGSRQPQHF
TRBV11-2	.	TRBJ1-1	CASSFTGRNTEAFF
TRBV7-2	TRBD2	TRBJ2-7	CASSLGPGLAGGPSYEQYF
TRBV7-2	.	TRBJ2-5	CASSLVSGQETQYF
TRBV10-3	.	TRBJ2-3	CAISAAVMDTQYF
TRBV7-6	.	TRBJ1-5	CASSLGTGNQPQHF
TRBV9	.	TRBJ2-2	CASSSQGLAPGELFF
TRBV5-1	TRBD2	TRBJ2-1	CASSRTGLAQSNEQFF
TRBV5-1	.	TRBJ2-7	CASSMDGWSSYEQYF
TRBV6-6	.	TRBJ2-1	CASSYGGTPVGEQFF
TRBV10-2	TRBD1	TRBJ1-1	CASSEDREKAFF
TRBV12-3/TRBV12-4	.	TRBJ1-5	CASSLTGYQPQHF
TRBV11-2	.	TRBJ2-2	CASSLDRGAELFF
TRBV30	TRBD2	TRBJ2-1	CAWSVASGGQGFF
TRBV7-2	.	TRBJ2-5	CASSFPHREETQYF
TRBV11-2	.	TRBJ2-6	CASSFYRDPRRGANVLTF
TRBV9	TRBD2	TRBJ2-5	CASSVSGGGQETQYF
TRBV19	.	TRBJ2-5	CASSPQWAETQYF
TRBV5-1	TRBD1	TRBJ1-1	CASSSGTGLMNTEAFF
TRBV14	.	TRBJ1-5	CASSPPDGPQHF
TRBV21-1	.	TRBJ2-7	CASSIEAGVNLYEQYF
TRBV24-1	TRBD1	TRBJ2-7	CATSDFIPTGGAPYEQYF
TRBV5-1	.	TRBJ1-5	CASSSGQPNQPQHF
TRBV6-2/TRBV6-3	TRBD2	TRBJ2-3	CASSLGLAGGPDTQYF
TRBV19	.	TRBJ1-2	CASCPRTAMGGYTF
TRBV29-1	TRBD1	TRBJ1-1	CSVDRGMNTEAFF
TRBV7-2	TRBD2	TRBJ2-1	CASSFSGGWSSYNEQFF
TRBV19	.	TRBJ1-5	CASSKSVNQPQHF
TRBV5-1	TRBD1	TRBJ2-7	CASSGGQGLDEQYF
TRBV30	TRBD1	TRBJ2-5	CAWSYGQGPETQYF
TRBV5-1	.	TRBJ2-7	CASSLEGSWSYEQYF
TRBV4-1	.	TRBJ1-1	CASSQRGRDTEAFF
TRBV19	TRBD1	TRBJ2-7	CASSQGVGQAYEQYF
TRBV5-1	.	TRBJ2-1	CASSVSTDNEQFF